This TCR beta chain is drawn from a study of blood T cell repertoires in COVID-19. About the research overall: PBMCs, B-cell-depleted T cells, or T cells were the source of the cDNA or gDNA that made up the material.

In the source study's methods: Reference gene primer amplification yielded estimated nucleated cell counts. Some clones are missing from TCRdb's copy, which holds only in-frame ones; the method was immunoSEQ multiplex PCR. V, J and clone size are taken as reported in that table, and D and trimming were inferred from the DNA itself. This sample has 300,000 to 400,000 clones; roughly 87% occur once, and the top ten carry just over 9.5%. The CDR3 is 19 residues long. Germline V lookup: CDR1 MNHEY, CDR2 SVGEGT. V was clipped by 0 bases and J by 1 base; unmatched bases: 6. The rearrangement links TRBV6-2 or TRBV6-3 to TRBJ2-1, with TRBD2 identical over 13 bases. Sequenced material: peripheral blood. The TCR originated in a man younger than 45 with COVID-19, enrolled during active disease. The CDR3 spells CASSYSRTSGRGSYNEQFF. In DNA form, the CDR3 reads TGTGCCAGCAGTTACTCGCGGACTAGCGGGAGAGGGTCCTACAATGAGCAGTTCTTC.